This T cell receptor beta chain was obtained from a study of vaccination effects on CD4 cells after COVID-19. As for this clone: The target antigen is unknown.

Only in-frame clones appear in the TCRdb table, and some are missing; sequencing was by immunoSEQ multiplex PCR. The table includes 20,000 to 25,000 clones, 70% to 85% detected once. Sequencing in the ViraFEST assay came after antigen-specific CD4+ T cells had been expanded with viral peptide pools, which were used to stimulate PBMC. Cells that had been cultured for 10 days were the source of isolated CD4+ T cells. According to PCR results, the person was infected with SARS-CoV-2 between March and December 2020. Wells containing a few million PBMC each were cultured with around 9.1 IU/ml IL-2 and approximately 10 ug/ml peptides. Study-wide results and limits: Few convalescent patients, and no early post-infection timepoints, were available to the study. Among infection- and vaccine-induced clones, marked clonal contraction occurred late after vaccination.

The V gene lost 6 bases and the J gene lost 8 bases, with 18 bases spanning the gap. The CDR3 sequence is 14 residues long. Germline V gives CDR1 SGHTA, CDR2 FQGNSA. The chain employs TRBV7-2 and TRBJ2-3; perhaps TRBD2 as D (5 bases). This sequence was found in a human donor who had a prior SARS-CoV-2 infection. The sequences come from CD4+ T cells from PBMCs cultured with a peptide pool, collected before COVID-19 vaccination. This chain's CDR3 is CASSSDYGIVTQYF. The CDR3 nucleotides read TGTGCCAGCAGTTCCGACTACGGGATTGTTACGCAGTATTTT.